These 15 T cell receptor beta chains originate from one sample sequenced in a study of vaccination and CD4 T cells after COVID-19. Time point indicated: late sampling 161 to 241 days after vaccination in a few convalescent patients. TCRdb fed the PCR reads into MiXCR, producing one record per CDR3 protein. The sample records 35,000 to 45,000 distinct CDR3 sequences, more than 30% being singletons. The sequenced sample was CD4+ T cells from blood, obtained about 7 months after SARS-CoV-2 vaccination. These receptor sequences come from a human donor who had recovered from COVID-19.

This clonotype has only a few counts. The chain employs TRBV7-2 and TRBJ2-1; 8 bases fit TRBD1. The CDR3 spans 13 residues. J gave up 7 bases and V 5 bases, and 4 bases lay outside the gene matches. Germline V gene sequence: CDR1 SGHTA, CDR2 FQGNSA. The CDR3 DNA reads as TGTGCCAGCAGCCGGACAGGGAGAAATGAGCAGTTCTTC. Translated, it gives CASSRTGRNEQFF.

CDR3 region: CSARDSYYMGYTF. Here the CDR3 DNA reads TGCAGTGCTAGGGACAGCTATTATATGGGCTACACCTTC. The chain links TRBV20-1 to TRBJ1-2; D might be TRBD1 (6 bases). Per the germline V gene, CDR1 is DFQATT and CDR2 is SNEGSKA (reference sequence). Trimming shortened V by 3 bases and J by 8 bases, and 16 bases separated the two germline ends. The CDR3 loop spans 13 amino acids.

This clonotype is medium-sized within its sample. This chain links TRBV19 with TRBJ1-5; D gene unclear. The CDR3 spans 12 residues. V lost 7 bases, J lost 7 bases, and 11 bases lay in between. Germline V gives CDR1 LNHDA, CDR2 SQIVND (reference sequence). The CDR3 loop is CASTTPGQPQHF. CDR3 nucleotides: TGTGCCAGTACAACCCCCGGACAGCCCCAGCATTTT. The full variable domain, in which reference TRBV19 and TRBJ1-5 provide the parts outside the CDR3, is DGGITQSPKYLFRKEGQNVTLSCEQNLNHDAMYWYRQDPGQGLRLIYYSQIVNDFQKGDIAEGYSVSREKKESFPLTVTSAQKNPTAFYLCASTTPGQPQHFGDGTRLSIL.

The V and J genes are TRBV28 and TRBJ1-2; D gene ambiguous. CDR1 is MDHEN and CDR2 is SYDVKM in the germline V gene. The CDR3 spans 14 residues. V lost 4 bases and J lost 4, with 13 bases in between. CDR3 nucleotides: TGTGCCAGCAGTTCATCGCGCGGGCCCTATGGCTACACCTTC. Amino acids: CASSSSRGPYGYTF.

This clonotype was detected only a few times. As DNA, the CDR3 is TGTGCCAGCACCTTGACAGGGGTCGGGGAGCTGTTTTTT. Its translation is CASTLTGVGELFF. This chain joins TRBV7-8 and TRBJ2-2, with 8 bases that match TRBD1. Germline CDR1 is SGHVS and CDR2 is FQNEAQ. Trimming cost V 7 bases and J 7 bases; bases outside gene matches: 5. The CDR3 sequence is 13 residues long.

This chain joins TRBV11-2 and TRBJ2-1; tentatively, D is TRBD2 (6 bases). CDR1 and CDR2 from the germline V gene are SGHAT and FQNNGV. CDR3 length: 15 residues. V was clipped by 4 bases and J by 6 bases, with 16 bases between them. DNA for the CDR3: TGTGCCAGCAGCTATATGCCGGGAGAACGCAATGAGCAGTTCTTC. Translation: CASSYMPGERNEQFF.

The chain has TRBV6-4 and TRBJ1-5, with 8 bases matching TRBD1. V lost 1 base, J lost 2 bases, and 4 bases stayed unmatched. From germline, CDR1 is MRHNA and CDR2 SNTAGT. There are 16 residues in the CDR3. CDR3 loop: CASSDYGQGRNQPQHF. CDR3 in DNA: TGTGCCAGCAGTGACTACGGACAGGGTCGCAATCAGCCCCAGCATTTT.

In its sample, this clonotype was seen a few times. The genes are TRBV4-1 and TRBJ2-2, with TRBD2 identical over 12 bases. J lost 7 bases, V lost 1 base, and 7 bases had no gene match. The CDR3 loop spans 17 amino acids. CDR1 and CDR2 (germline): MGHRA, YSYEKL. The CDR3 is CASSQVRGLAGNGELFF. The CDR3 DNA reads as TGCGCCAGCAGCCAAGTCAGAGGACTAGCGGGAAACGGGGAGCTGTTTTTT.

This chain joins TRBV7-2 and TRBJ2-1; perhaps TRBD1 as D (5 bases). The germline V gene has CDR1 SGHTA and CDR2 FQGNSA. The germline V and J ends were trimmed by 5 bases and 6 bases, with 11 bases remaining between them. The CDR3 is 13 residues long. CDR3 sequence: CASSPGRANEQFF. The CDR3 coding sequence is TGTGCCAGCAGCCCTGGCAGGGCCAATGAGCAGTTCTTC.

This clonotype is medium-sized. The rearrangement uses TRBV20-1 and TRBJ1-5; TRBD1 agrees at 8 bases. The CDR3 runs 15 residues. V gave up 5 bases and J gave up 7 bases; unmatched junction bases: 13. Germline V gives CDR1 DFQATT, CDR2 SNEGSKA (reference sequence). CDR3 nucleotides: TGCAGTGCTTTAACTCAGGGGGCTGGTGGACAGCCCCAGCATTTT. Its protein product is CSALTQGAGGQPQHF.

This clonotype was seen only a few times. This chain uses TRBV6-2 or TRBV6-3 with TRBJ1-6; maybe TRBD1 (6 bases). Trimming left V 6 bases short and J 4 bases short, with 13 bases between. This CDR3 comprises 15 residues. The V gene's germline CDR1 is MNHEY and CDR2 SVGEGT. Written as DNA, the CDR3 is TGTGCCAGCAGACAGAGAGGGGGATATAATTCACCCCTCCACTTT. Translated, it gives CASRQRGGYNSPLHF.

The chain is built from TRBV7-3 and TRBJ2-3; D is unclear. The germline V gene has CDR1 SGHTA and CDR2 FQGTGA. Trimming took 0 bases from V and 2 from J, leaving 9 bases between them. The CDR3 runs to 15 residues. The CDR3, as DNA: TGTGCCAGCAGCTTAACTAGGACCGCCACAGATACGCAGTATTTT. Protein sequence: CASSLTRTATDTQYF.

This clonotype was detected once. V gene TRBV11-2 combines with J gene TRBJ2-3; D remains ambiguous. Germline V CDR1 and CDR2: SGHAT, FQNNGV. The CDR3 sequence is 13 residues long. V was shortened by 5 bases and J by 2 bases, with 8 bases between the two germline ends. The CDR3 spells CASSPRPTDTQYF. The CDR3 DNA sequence: TGTGCCAGCAGCCCTCGACCCACAGATACGCAGTATTTT.

The genes are TRBV12-3 or TRBV12-4 and TRBJ1-6; D not resolved. The V gene lost 7 bases and the J gene lost 8 bases, with 18 bases spanning the gap. This CDR3 is 15 amino acids long. CDR3 nucleotide sequence: TGTGCCAGCAACCCGGACGGTCTCCGAGATTCACCCCTCCACTTT. It encodes CASNPDGLRDSPLHF.

The chain carries TRBV19 and TRBJ1-1; TRBD1 might be the D (5 bases). This CDR3 has 15 amino acids. Germline V gives CDR1 LNHDA, CDR2 SQIVND (reference sequence). Trimming cost V 5 bases and J 4 bases, with 17 bases left between them. CDR3 in DNA: TGTGCCAGTAGTCCAGTCGCCGGGGCTGGCACTGAAGCTTTCTTT. Its translation: CASSPVAGAGTEAFF.